These 23 T cell receptor beta chains were sequenced from one sample in a study of blood T cell repertoires in COVID-19. The assay was immunoSEQ multiplex PCR, and TCRdb's table has in-frame clones only and misses some. Seen here are some 240,000 clones, roughly nine tenths observed once, and the top ten hold 3.5% to 5.5%. Sequenced material: peripheral blood. These receptors were collected from a woman aged 40 to 49 who had recovered from COVID-19.

The chain has TRBV25-1 and TRBJ1-1, with D unclear. V was clipped by 0 bases and J by 1 base, with 9 bases between them. CDR1 and CDR2 (germline): MGHDK, SYGVNS. This CDR3 comprises 15 residues. The CDR3 is CASSEYNRRNTEAFF. DNA of the CDR3: TGTGCCAGCAGTGAATATAATAGGAGGAACACTGAAGCTTTCTTT.

V and J are TRBV7-2 and TRBJ2-2; D gene unclear. The CDR3 is 14 residues long. Trimming removed 3 bases at V and 3 bases at J, with 8 bases between. Germline lookup yields CDR1 SGHTA and CDR2 FQGNSA. The CDR3 loop reads CASSFMEYTGELFF. CDR3 sequence (DNA): TGTGCCAGCAGCTTCATGGAGTACACCGGGGAGCTGTTTTTT.

The rearrangement links TRBV12-3 or TRBV12-4 to TRBJ2-3; D is possibly TRBD2 (6 bases). The CDR3 runs 11 residues. The V end was cut by 3 bases, the J end by 8 bases, with 6 bases between. In DNA, the CDR3 is TGTGCCAGCAGTTTGACTAGTACGCAGTATTTT. As protein: CASSLTSTQYF.

This chain uses TRBV9 with TRBJ2-1; tentatively, D is TRBD2 (5 bases). V dropped 7 bases and J dropped 6 bases, with 14 bases sitting between them. From germline, CDR1 is SGDLS and CDR2 YYNGEE. There are 13 residues in the CDR3. This CDR3 is CASSPTSANEQFF. DNA of the CDR3: TGTGCCAGCTCCCCTACTAGTGCCAATGAGCAGTTCTTC. The whole variable domain, filled in from reference TRBV9 and TRBJ2-1, reads DSGVTQTPKHLITATGQRVTLRCSPRSGDLSVYWYQQSLDQGLQFLIQYYNGEERAKGNILERFSAQQFPDLHSELNLSSLELGDSALYFCASSPTSANEQFFGPGTRLTVL.

This chain joins TRBV5-6 and TRBJ2-1, with D maybe TRBD1 (5 bases). The CDR3 spans 17 residues. Germline loops: CDR1 SGHDT, CDR2 YYEEEE. V was clipped by 4 bases and J by 0 bases, with 17 bases between them. CDR3 sequence reads: CASSGATNRSSYNEQFF. Here the CDR3 DNA reads TGTGCCAGCAGCGGGGCTACCAACAGGAGCTCCTACAATGAGCAGTTCTTC.

J is TRBJ2-5 and V is TRBV5-4; perhaps TRBD1 as D (5 bases). Germline V gives CDR1 SGHNT, CDR2 YYREEE (reference sequence). V dropped 4 bases and J dropped 5 bases, with 12 bases sitting between them. The CDR3 loop spans 13 amino acids. Here the CDR3 DNA reads TGTGCCAGCAGCACCCAGGGTGGGGAGACCCAGTACTTC. This encodes CASSTQGGETQYF.

J is TRBJ1-2 and V is TRBV10-3; TRBD1 matches 7 bases. The ends lost 0 bases at V and 13 bases at J; junction bases unmatched: 8. CDR1 and CDR2 (germline): ENHRY, SYGVKD. There are 13 residues in the CDR3. CDR3 sequence reads: CAISESQETGCTF. In DNA, the CDR3 is TGTGCCATCAGTGAGTCTCAAGAGACAGGGTGCACCTTC.

V usage is TRBV7-2 and J usage is TRBJ1-1; 7 bases are shared with TRBD1. V gave up 4 bases and J gave up 6 bases; unmatched junction bases: 8. The germline V gene has CDR1 SGHTA and CDR2 FQGNSA. This CDR3 is 14 amino acids long. The CDR3, as DNA: TGTGCCAGCAGCTCCCGGGACAGAGTCCCTGAAGCTTTCTTT. This codes for CASSSRDRVPEAFF.

V is TRBV6-5 and J is TRBJ1-3; 8 positions agree with TRBD1. There are 15 residues in the CDR3. The ends lost 3 bases at V and 3 bases at J; junction bases unmatched: 4. From germline, CDR1 is MNHEY and CDR2 SVGAGI. The CDR3 sequence: CASSYNTGGGNTIYF. CDR3 bases: TGTGCCAGCAGTTATAACACAGGGGGTGGAAACACCATATATTTT.

This chain links TRBV9 with TRBJ1-2; the match to TRBD1 covers 7 bases. The germline V gene has CDR1 SGDLS and CDR2 YYNGEE. CDR3 length: 13 residues. The trim removed 4 bases at V and 8 bases at J, leaving 8 bases unmatched. The CDR3 DNA is TGTGCCAGCAGCTCTACAGGGGTAAGCGGCTACACCTTC. It translates to CASSSTGVSGYTF. Variable domain in full (rest from reference TRBV9 and TRBJ1-2): DSGVTQTPKHLITATGQRVTLRCSPRSGDLSVYWYQQSLDQGLQFLIQYYNGEERAKGNILERFSAQQFPDLHSELNLSSLELGDSALYFCASSSTGVSGYTFGSGTRLTVV.

V is TRBV10-3 and J is TRBJ1-4; 9 bases agree with TRBD1. With 8 bases clipped from V and 2 bases from J, the junction kept 9 bases outside the gene matches. This CDR3 comprises 16 residues. Germline values: CDR1 ENHRY, CDR2 SYGVKD. DNA for the CDR3: TGTGCCATCGGTCGGACAGGGGAGCCCACTAATGAAAAACTGTTTTTT. It is translated as CAIGRTGEPTNEKLFF.

In DNA, the CDR3 is TGTGCCAGCAGCCCTGGGACAGGGTACGATGAGCAGTTCTTC. This translates into CASSPGTGYDEQFF. This sequence joins TRBV5-5 and TRBJ2-1, with 9 positions matching TRBD1. Germline V gene lookup returns CDR1 SGHKS and CDR2 YYEKEE (reference sequence). Unmatched junction bases numbered 7, after V lost 4 bases and J lost 8 bases. CDR3 size: 14 residues.

This sequence joins TRBV2 and TRBJ1-2; no clear D. Trimming pared 6 bases from V and 13 bases from J, leaving 24 bases between. Per germline, CDR1 SNHLY and CDR2 FYNNEI. The CDR3 is 14 amino acids. The DNA for the CDR3 is TGTGCCAGCAGCCACACAGTCCCCCAAGGCTCATGCACCTTC. This translates into CASSHTVPQGSCTF.

This clone came up once. The chain joins TRBV5-4 to TRBJ1-1; D is ambiguous. The CDR3 is 14 amino acids. Germline lookup yields CDR1 SGHNT and CDR2 YYREEE (reference sequence). Trimming left V 0 bases short and J 5 bases short, with 11 bases between. The CDR3 spells CASSLERRGTEAFF. The CDR3 nucleotides read TGTGCCAGCAGCTTGGAGCGACGAGGGACTGAAGCTTTCTTT.

The chain combines TRBV4-2 with TRBJ2-3; 8 bases line up with TRBD2. Looked up from germline, CDR1 is LGHNA and CDR2 is YNFKEQ. CDR3 size: 17 residues. After removal of 0 bases from V and 4 bases from J, the junction contained 9 bases not matched to a gene. CDR3 in amino acids: CASSQDWQRGISDTQYF. The CDR3 DNA follows: TGTGCCAGCAGCCAAGATTGGCAGCGGGGGATTTCAGATACGCAGTATTTT.

The chain employs TRBV5-1 and TRBJ2-3; 8 bases align to TRBD1. CDR1 and CDR2 from the germline V gene are SGHRS and YFSETQ. The CDR3 is 16 amino acids. The J segment lost 0 bases and the V segment lost 3 bases, leaving 6 bases of the junction unmatched. CDR3 coding DNA: TGCGCCAGCAGCTCGGGGGACAGGCCTAGCACAGATACGCAGTATTTT. Its translation: CASSSGDRPSTDTQYF.

The chain links TRBV11-2 to TRBJ1-3; perhaps TRBD1 as D (5 bases). The V gene lost 2 bases and the J gene lost 0 bases, with 17 bases spanning the gap. The CDR3 runs 18 residues. Germline V gene sequence: CDR1 SGHAT, CDR2 FQNNGV. This CDR3 reads CASSLSRGEGSSGNTIYF. CDR3 nucleotides: TGTGCCAGCAGCTTATCACGAGGGGAGGGATCCTCTGGAAACACCATATATTTT.

The genes are TRBV12-5 and TRBJ2-7; D not certain. Trimming left V 0 bases short and J 8 bases short, with 8 bases between. The CDR3 has 12 amino acids. The germline CDR1 and CDR2 sequences are LGHNT and FRNRAP. As DNA, the CDR3 is TGTGCTAGTGGTTTGGTGTGGCTTAAGCAGTACTTC. Amino acid sequence: CASGLVWLKQYF.

V is TRBV5-6 and J is TRBJ2-7; D unresolved. The CDR3 loop spans 14 amino acids. Trimming removed 4 bases from V and 0 bases from J, with 11 bases in between. The V gene's germline CDR1 is SGHDT and CDR2 YYEEEE. The CDR3 region is CASSLGGSSYEQYV. In nucleotides, the CDR3 is TGTGCCAGCAGCCTGGGCGGCAGCTCCTACGAGCAGTACGTC.

V usage is TRBV7-9 and J usage is TRBJ2-3, with D possibly TRBD1 on 6 matching bases. CDR3 size: 14 residues. The V gene's germline CDR1 is SEHNR and CDR2 FQNEAQ (reference sequence). V lost 5 bases, J lost 1 base, and 10 bases lay in between. This CDR3 reads CASSPYRGTDTQYF. CDR3 DNA: TGTGCCAGCAGCCCATACAGGGGCACAGATACGCAGTATTTT.

The chain employs TRBV18 and TRBJ1-4, with 7 bases fitting TRBD1. The trim removed 2 bases at V and 3 bases at J, leaving 12 bases unmatched. CDR1 is KGHSH, CDR2 LQKENI, per germline. This CDR3 has 18 amino acids. CDR3: CASSPRGLATGPNEKLFF. For the CDR3, the DNA is TGTGCCAGCTCACCAAGGGGATTGGCGACAGGGCCTAATGAAAAACTGTTTTTT.

V usage is TRBV30 and J usage is TRBJ1-2, with 7 bases matching TRBD1. The CDR3 consists of 13 residues. J was trimmed by 5 bases and V by 2 bases; bases with no gene match: 5. Germline V gives CDR1 GTSNPN, CDR2 SVGIG (reference sequence). CDR3: CAWSLGTEYGYTF. The CDR3 DNA follows: TGTGCCTGGAGTCTCGGGACAGAGTATGGCTACACCTTC.

This clone was counted once. The chain couples TRBV2 to TRBJ1-4; 9 bases agree with TRBD1. The CDR3 has 13 residues. Germline trimming cut 6 bases from V and 12 bases from J; bases unmatched to any gene: 8. Germline V gene lookup returns CDR1 SNHLY and CDR2 FYNNEI. In DNA, the CDR3 is TGTGCCAGCAGGGACAGGGGTGGCGCGGAACTGTTTTTT. Translating it yields CASRDRGGAELFF.